This T cell receptor beta chain emerged from a study of monozygotic twins with inflammatory bowel disease (dated 2019 in TCRdb). Regarding the study in general: The complete study included 28 monozygotic twin pairs: 19 IBD-discordant Danish pairs and nine German pairs, of which four were IBD-concordant and five were IBD-discordant. The search for disease-associated traits relied mainly on comparing IBD patients with their genetically identical healthy co-twins within discordant pairs. Each individual had, on average, about 151 000 unique TCRalpha sequences and 181 000 unique TCRbeta sequences available for analysis. Points the paper makes about the study in general: A decrease in TCRbeta repertoire diversity, as measured by inverse Simpson index, was observed in IBD patients compared with their healthy co-twins. No single strong signal or clonotype linked to IBD turned up in the results, so the idea that one exists was not supported. No difference in repertoire similarity was observed between concordant and discordant twins, possibly owing to limited statistical power. Fewer clonotypes were shared with other individuals by IBD patients than by healthy twins, most markedly in patients showing signs of disease activity. The analysis was unable to tell different T cell subtypes apart. Because patients received different immunosuppressive treatments, the repertoires may have picked up extra background noise and variability between individuals.

Measured from the cysteine to the phenylalanine, the CDR3 is 16 residues long. The DNA is unrecorded. Per the germline V gene (reference sequence), SEHNR is the CDR1 and FQNEAQ is the CDR2. From each donor, a 2.5 ml peripheral blood sample was drawn into PAXgene tubes and stored at -80 degrees C. Without T cell sorting, total RNA was isolated from whole blood using the PAXgene blood miRNA kit on an automated QIAcube. Peripheral blood from monozygotic twin pairs concordant or discordant for inflammatory bowel disease was subjected to deep TCRalpha and TCRbeta repertoire profiling with unique molecular barcoding. Smoking habits were recorded for all twin pairs, and individuals were classified as current, former or never smokers. Points on this clonotype: Its antigen remains unidentified.

Library creation used 5' RACE. The input for every TCR library was around 3,800 ng of total RNA. For each sample, cDNA synthesis with SMARTScribe reverse transcriptase was split into eight separate reactions. During cDNA synthesis, template switching was used to introduce unique molecular identifiers that contained a 6-nucleotide sample barcode. TCRalpha and TCRbeta cDNA was amplified by two nested PCRs of approximately 16 and 10 cycles, with bead purification after each PCR. Before amplification, cDNA was treated with uracil DNA-glycosylase and purified using the QIAquick PCR purification kit. In the second PCR, Illumina TruSeq-compatible adapters and sample-specific barcodes were added. Library quality and concentration were assessed using TapeStation and Qubit, and approximately 5 ng of each library was pooled. Sequencing of the pooled libraries was done on an Illumina HiSeq2500 single-index Rapid Run using custom sequencing primers and 2 x 100 bp reads. The paper's processing steps were these. MiGEC version 1.2.6 was used for UMI-based consensus assembly, which corrected PCR and sequencing errors. MiXCR version 2.1.1 was used for V(D)J alignment, clonotype assembly and CDR3 extraction. Normalisation of gene usage, clonotype sharing and MAIT/NKT TCR abundance was achieved by analysing the top 1000, 10 000 and 20 000 clonotypes per sample. After downsampling to 27 000 UMIs, diversity was calculated as the inverse Simpson index using the vegan R package. Paired Mann-Whitney U tests were applied to discordant twin pairs, with Benjamini-Hochberg correction for multiple testing. TCRdb reprocessed the reads, and each CDR3 protein sequence is entered once, without DNA. TCRdb's processing, not the authors', yielded these V and J calls. This sample's table lists approximately 400,000 distinct CDR3 sequences. Of the sample, 2% to 3% falls within the top ten clones.

The sequence is built from TRBV7-9 and TRBJ1-6; the TCRdb D gene call, TRBD1, has no DNA to confirm it. The sample consisted of blood. The origin of this receptor is a human donor with ulcerative colitis or Crohn's disease, or a healthy co-twin of an affected twin (not recorded which). CDR3 protein: CASSLGMGHNNSPLHF.